These 27 T cell receptor beta chains came from one sample sequenced in a study of T cells in Graves' hyperthyroidism and ophthalmopathy. Using RNA transcripts as the source, TCR beta CDR3 regions were amplified. Researchers ran a first-round RT-PCR on the TCR CDR3 using the HTBI primer set. TCRdb independently ran MiXCR on the multiplex PCR reads; one entry per CDR3 protein. Here the sample spans about 360,000 distinct CDR3 sequences, 20% to 25% being singletons. Material: blood. The receptor set was obtained from a man over 45 with Graves' hyperthyroidism.

The J gene is TRBJ2-3, the V gene TRBV5-6, with 8 bases aligning to TRBD1. The CDR3 runs 16 residues. Germline V lookup: CDR1 SGHDT, CDR2 YYEEEE. V gave up 3 bases and J gave up 1 base; unmatched junction bases: 7. The CDR3 here is CASSSGQGPRTDTQYF. The CDR3 DNA follows: TGTGCCAGCAGCTCCGGACAGGGTCCACGCACAGATACGCAGTATTTT.

This clonotype came up a few times. This chain uses TRBV2 with TRBJ1-1; no definite D call. Germline CDR1 reads SNHLY; CDR2 reads FYNNEI. There are 14 residues in the CDR3. V lost 7 bases to trimming and J lost 0 bases, with 12 bases between them. CDR3 in DNA: TGTGCCAGCAAGCAGCAACAGATGAACACTGAAGCTTTCTTT. This sequence encodes CASKQQQMNTEAFF.

The CDR3 region is CASSTTGTGNGETQYF. CDR3 DNA: TGCGCCAGCAGCACAACCGGGACAGGGAATGGAGAGACCCAGTACTTC. The chain combines TRBV5-1 with TRBJ2-5; 9 bases fit TRBD1. From germline, CDR1 is SGHRS and CDR2 YFSETQ. This CDR3 contains 16 residues. V lost 4 bases and J lost 4; bases outside the gene matches: 11. The full variable domain, rest sourced from reference TRBV5-1 and TRBJ2-5, is KAGVTQTPRYLIKTRGQQVTLSCSPISGHRSVSWYQQTPGQGLQFLFEYFSETQRNKGNFPGRFSGRQFSNSRSEMNVSTLELGDSALYLCASSTTGTGNGETQYFGPGTRLLVL.

The chain combines TRBV6-2 or TRBV6-3 with TRBJ2-4; D is uncertain. Per the germline V gene, CDR1 is MNHEY and CDR2 is SVGEGT. V was clipped by 10 bases and J by 1 base, with 11 bases between them. The CDR3 is made up of 13 amino acids. The CDR3 nucleotides read TGTGCCAACCCCGCCGGGGCCAAAAACATTCAGTACTTC. This sequence encodes CANPAGAKNIQYF.

This clonotype was seen repeatedly, ten times or more. This chain connects TRBV12-5 to TRBJ2-5; D unresolved. V lost 5 bases, J lost 2 bases, and 15 bases lay in between. This CDR3 has 15 amino acids. Germline lookup yields CDR1 LGHNT and CDR2 FRNRAP. The CDR3 loop reads CASGPVGGRQETQYF. The DNA of the CDR3 is TGTGCTAGTGGTCCCGTGGGCGGTCGGCAAGAGACCCAGTACTTC.

The chain employs TRBV29-1 and TRBJ2-4; D call uncertain. The CDR3 has 12 residues. The germline V gene encodes CDR1 SQVTM and CDR2 ANQGSEA. The germline V and J ends were trimmed by 3 bases and 11 bases, with 14 bases remaining between them. The CDR3 sequence: CSVEGSNRLQYF. For the CDR3, the DNA is TGCAGCGTTGAGGGGTCAAACAGACTTCAGTACTTC.

The chain links TRBV28 to TRBJ2-7; 9 nucleotides match TRBD1. V dropped 6 bases and J dropped 5; count of bases not matched to a gene: 8. This CDR3 contains 14 residues. Germline CDR1 and CDR2: MDHEN and SYDVKM. The DNA of the CDR3 is TGTGCCAGCAGCCCCGGGGGACAGGGACACGAGCAGTACTTC. As protein: CASSPGGQGHEQYF.

The V call is TRBV20-1, the J call TRBJ2-3; TRBD2 matches 8 bases. Germline V gene lookup returns CDR1 DFQATT and CDR2 SNEGSKA (reference sequence). This CDR3 comprises 16 residues. Trimming took 2 bases from V and 2 from J; bases not matched to a gene: 9. DNA of the CDR3: TGCAGTGCTAGAAGCGGGACTAGTGGGAACACAGATACGCAGTATTTT. It translates to CSARSGTSGNTDTQYF.

The rearrangement links TRBV20-1 to TRBJ2-3, with TRBD2 matching over 9 bases. The germline CDR1 and CDR2 sequences are DFQATT and SNEGSKA (reference sequence). With V trimmed by 1 base and J by 3 bases, 5 bases remained unmatched. The CDR3 sequence is 15 residues long. The CDR3 reads CSARVAGGRTDTQYF. CDR3 in DNA: TGCAGTGCTAGAGTGGCGGGAGGGAGAACAGATACGCAGTATTTT.

This clonotype showed up many times. This sequence joins TRBV12-3 or TRBV12-4 and TRBJ2-1; no clear D. The CDR3 consists of 12 residues. Trimming left V 6 bases short and J 7 bases short, with 10 bases between. Here the CDR3 reads CASSKTGNEQFF. The CDR3 nucleotides are TGTGCCAGCAGCAAGACTGGGAATGAGCAGTTCTTC.

This clonotype was counted ten times or more. The CDR3 DNA follows: TGCGCCAGTCAGGGGGACACTGAAGCTTTCTTT. This codes for CASQGDTEAFF. The rearrangement joins TRBV5-1 to TRBJ1-1, with 7 positions matching TRBD1. CDR1 is SGHRS and CDR2 is YFSETQ in the germline V gene. With V trimmed by 8 bases and J by 3 bases, 1 base remained unmatched. The CDR3 has 11 amino acids.

The chain uses TRBV18 and TRBJ2-4; D remains ambiguous. The CDR3 length is 15 residues. The V and J ends lost 3 bases and 0 bases respectively, with 9 bases between them. In germline, CDR1 is KGHSH, CDR2 LQKENI. CDR3: CASSPLGLAKNIQYF. In DNA form, the CDR3 reads TGTGCCAGCTCACCGTTGGGGTTAGCCAAAAACATTCAGTACTTC.

As DNA, the CDR3 is TGCGCCAGCAGCTCTGGACGGAATTACAATGAGCAGTTCTTC. The encoded protein is CASSSGRNYNEQFF. The rearrangement uses TRBV5-1 and TRBJ2-1; no firm D call. Trimming stripped 3 bases from V and 4 bases from J, with 11 bases between. Germline V CDR1 and CDR2: SGHRS, YFSETQ. This CDR3 is built from 14 residues.

The V gene is TRBV14, the J gene TRBJ1-2; no reliable D call. Germline V gene data show CDR1 as SGHDN and CDR2 as FVKESK. Trimming cost V 6 bases and J 5 bases, with 13 bases left between them. This CDR3 spans 13 amino acids. For the CDR3, the DNA is TGTGCCAGCAGTCTCGGAGCGGGATATGGCTACACCTTC. This codes for CASSLGAGYGYTF.

The rearrangement links TRBV6-2 or TRBV6-3 to TRBJ2-7; TRBD1 or TRBD2 may be the D gene (5 bases each). Per germline, CDR1 MNHEY and CDR2 SVGEGT. The CDR3 is made up of 17 amino acids. The V end was cut by 5 bases, the J end by 4 bases, with 24 bases between. CDR3 in DNA: TGTGCCAGCAGTAAAAATCGGGACCTTGTCTTCGGGTACGAGCAGTACTTC. Its translation is CASSKNRDLVFGYEQYF.

This clonotype was recorded many times. The chain links TRBV7-3 to TRBJ2-6; TRBD1 matches 12 bases. The CDR3 has 18 amino acids. The V and J ends lost 1 base and 4 bases, in that order; junction bases with no gene match: 5. Germline V gene data show CDR1 as SGHTA and CDR2 as FQGTGA. CDR3 coding DNA: TGTGCCAGCAGCTTAAAGGGACAGGGGGCAACGGGGGCCAACGTCCTGACTTTC. It yields the protein CASSLKGQGATGANVLTF.

The V call is TRBV6-1, the J call TRBJ2-1; 13 nucleotides agree with TRBD2. The germline V gene has CDR1 MNHNS and CDR2 SASEGT. The CDR3 length is 20 residues. With 6 bases clipped from V and 0 bases from J, the junction kept 14 bases outside the gene matches. The CDR3 reads CASSLIGGTSGASSYNEQFF. CDR3 DNA: TGTGCCAGCAGCCTTATCGGCGGGACTAGCGGGGCAAGCTCCTACAATGAGCAGTTCTTC.

This clonotype was detected only a few times. This chain links TRBV3-1 with TRBJ2-1; 8 nucleotides line up with TRBD2. The germline CDR1 and CDR2 sequences are LGHDT and YNNKEL (reference sequence). Trimming removed 4 bases from V and 3 bases from J; junction bases left unmatched: 5. There are 15 residues in the CDR3. The CDR3 DNA reads as TGTGCCAGCAGCCGGGCGGGAGGATTCTACAATGAGCAGTTCTTC. Translation gives CASSRAGGFYNEQFF.

This rearrangement joins TRBV6-5 to TRBJ2-7; D is undetermined. Germline CDR1 is MNHEY and CDR2 is SVGAGI. This CDR3 is 13 amino acids long. V lost 4 bases to trimming and J lost 2 bases, with 9 bases between them. DNA of the CDR3: TGTGCCAGCAGTTCCTCCCCAGCCTACGAGCAGTACTTC. Residues: CASSSSPAYEQYF.

In its sample, this clonotype was seen many times. The V call is TRBV7-2, the J call TRBJ1-2, with TRBD1 identical over 8 bases. Germline CDR1 is SGHTA and CDR2 is FQGNSA. J was trimmed by 8 bases and V by 6 bases; bases with no gene match: 11. The CDR3 runs 14 residues. In DNA form, the CDR3 reads TGTGCCAGCAGTCCACCCAGGGGGCACGTCGGCTACACCTTC. This sequence encodes CASSPPRGHVGYTF. The entire variable domain, with the rest obtained from reference TRBV7-2 and TRBJ1-2, is as follows: GAGVSQSPSNKVTEKGKDVELRCDPISGHTALYWYRQSLGQGLEFLIYFQGNSAPDKSGLPSDRFSAERTGGSVSTLTIQRTQQEDSAVYLCASSPPRGHVGYTFGSGTRLTVV.

This clonotype was recorded at least ten times. This chain connects TRBV3-1 to TRBJ2-3, with D unresolved. V shed 4 bases and J shed 6 bases, with 8 bases lying between them. The germline gives CDR1 LGHDT, CDR2 YNNKEL (reference sequence). This CDR3 spans 12 amino acids. In nucleotides, the CDR3 is TGTGCCAGCAGCCCCTACTCTGATACGCAGTATTTT. Translated: CASSPYSDTQYF.

This clonotype was detected ten times or more. The chain is built from TRBV28 and TRBJ2-6; 8 bases fit TRBD1. Germline V gene lookup returns CDR1 MDHEN and CDR2 SYDVKM. The CDR3 has 17 amino acids. Losses at the gene ends were 3 bases for V and 2 bases for J; bases not matched to a gene: 6. CDR3 protein: CASSFRTGSTGANVLTF. CDR3 nucleotides: TGTGCCAGCAGTTTCCGGACAGGGAGTACTGGGGCCAACGTCCTGACTTTC.

This chain uses TRBV18 with TRBJ1-6, with 10 bases aligning to TRBD1. CDR3 size: 15 residues. With V trimmed by 2 bases and J by 7 bases, 2 bases remained unmatched. Germline V CDR1 and CDR2: KGHSH, LQKENI. In DNA form, the CDR3 reads TGTGCCAGCTCACCAACGGGACAGGGGAATTCACCCCTCCACTTT. Encoded protein: CASSPTGQGNSPLHF.

The rearrangement links TRBV19 to TRBJ2-2, with TRBD1 matching over 10 bases. The V and J ends lost 5 bases and 5 bases, in that order; junction bases with no gene match: 5. Germline CDR1 LNHDA, CDR2 SQIVND (reference sequence). This CDR3 region has 15 residues. Written as DNA, the CDR3 is TGTGCCAGTAGTCCGTCGGGACAGGGGACCGGGGAGCTGTTTTTT. It is translated as CASSPSGQGTGELFF.

In its sample, this clonotype was seen many times. This chain connects TRBV29-1 to TRBJ1-1, with 7 bases fitting TRBD1. The CDR3 consists of 13 residues. Germline V CDR1 and CDR2: SQVTM, ANQGSEA. V lost 4 bases to trimming and J lost 1 base; unmatched junction nucleotides: 3. CDR3 residues: CSVGYRGNTEAFF. For the CDR3, the DNA is TGCAGCGTTGGGTACAGGGGGAACACTGAAGCTTTCTTT.

V usage is TRBV20-1 and J usage is TRBJ2-1; the D call may be TRBD1 or TRBD2 (5 bases each). CDR3 length: 15 amino acids. Trimming stripped 4 bases from V and 7 bases from J, with 20 bases between. Per germline, CDR1 DFQATT and CDR2 SNEGSKA (reference sequence). The CDR3 is CSATEAATKGNEQFF. The CDR3 DNA follows: TGCAGTGCTACGGAAGCGGCCACCAAGGGGAATGAGCAGTTCTTC.

In this sample, this clonotype turned up a few times. V gene TRBV6-1 combines with J gene TRBJ2-3; D is unclear. V lost 7 bases, J lost 2 bases, and 13 bases lay in between. Germline V CDR1 and CDR2: MNHNS, SASEGT. CDR3 length: 14 residues. CDR3: CASNQESFTDTQYF. In nucleotides, the CDR3 is TGTGCCAGCAATCAGGAGTCCTTCACAGATACGCAGTATTTT.